This passage covers 9 T cell receptor beta chains from one sample sequenced in a study of cytomegalovirus exposure and HLA in healthy donors. PCR employed 60 Vbeta and 13 Jbeta primers. The assay was immunoSEQ multiplex PCR, and TCRdb's table has in-frame clones only and misses some. The sample records fewer than 110,000 clones, 76% being singletons. What was sequenced was PBMCs. These receptors were collected from a man aged 18 to 29 in good health and CMV-seronegative.

This clone has only a few counts. The rearrangement links TRBV6-6 to TRBJ1-2; TRBD1 matches at 7 bases. The CDR3 loop spans 14 amino acids. Germline V gene sequence: CDR1 MNHNY, CDR2 SVGAGI (reference sequence). J gave up 7 bases and V 5 bases, and 10 bases lay outside the gene matches. The DNA of the CDR3 is TGTGCCAGCAGTCCCGATTCCAGGGGGAGTGGCTACACCTTC. This gives the protein CASSPDSRGSGYTF.

This clone was detected once. V gene TRBV15 combines with J gene TRBJ2-4; D uncertain. The CDR3 length is 13 residues. CDR1 and CDR2 (germline): LNHNV, YYDKDF (reference sequence). The V end lost 1 base, the J end lost 8 bases, and 9 bases lay between the germline ends. The CDR3 protein is CATSRGAPDIQYF. The CDR3 nucleotides are TGTGCCACCAGCAGAGGGGCGCCGGACATTCAGTACTTC. The variable domain in full, completed from reference TRBV15 and TRBJ2-4, reads DAMVIQNPRYQVTQFGKPVTLSCSQTLNHNVMYWYQQKSSQAPKLLFHYYDKDFNNEADTPDNFQSRRPNTSFCFLDIRSPGLGDTAMYLCATSRGAPDIQYFGAGTRLSVL.

In its sample, this clone was seen once. The J gene is TRBJ1-5, the V gene TRBV7-2, with D uncertain. Germline CDR1 reads SGHTA; CDR2 reads FQGNSA. The CDR3 is made up of 13 amino acids. Trimming shortened V by 2 bases and J by 7 bases, and 9 bases separated the two germline ends. DNA of the CDR3: TGTGCCAGCAGCTTACAACAGACCCAGCCCCAGCATTTT. Amino acid sequence: CASSLQQTQPQHF.

DNA for the CDR3: TGTGCCAGCAGCCCCGACAGGGGTGGAAACACAGATACGCAGTATTTT. Translated, it gives CASSPDRGGNTDTQYF. The rearrangement links TRBV7-9 to TRBJ2-3, with 8 bases that match TRBD1. The CDR3 is 16 amino acids. From germline, CDR1 is SEHNR and CDR2 FQNEAQ (reference sequence). The V segment lost 5 bases and the J segment 2 bases; nucleotides outside the gene matches: 9.

The V call is TRBV7-3, the J call TRBJ1-2; a weak D match, TRBD1 (5 bases). V shed 1 base and J shed 3 bases, with 12 bases lying between them. The germline CDR1 and CDR2 sequences are SGHTA and FQGTGA. The CDR3 consists of 15 residues. The CDR3 here is CASSLIAGAHYGYTF. DNA for the CDR3: TGTGCCAGCAGCTTAATTGCTGGGGCGCACTATGGCTACACCTTC.

This clone appeared a single time. The rearrangement joins TRBV29-1 to TRBJ1-2, with 8 bases aligning to TRBD1. CDR1 SQVTM and CDR2 ANQGSEA come from the germline V gene. The CDR3 totals 12 residues. The V and J ends lost 4 bases and 12 bases, in that order; junction bases with no gene match: 10. This CDR3 is CSVAGGQAPDTF. DNA for the CDR3: TGCAGCGTTGCGGGGGGACAGGCGCCTGACACCTTC.

V is TRBV6-5 and J is TRBJ2-6; TRBD1 matches at 7 bases. Per germline, CDR1 MNHEY and CDR2 SVGAGI. This CDR3 is 16 amino acids long. V lost 0 bases and J lost 2; bases outside the gene matches: 1. CDR3 in amino acids: CASSYSTGAGANVLTF. In DNA form, the CDR3 reads TGTGCCAGCAGTTACTCCACAGGGGCTGGGGCCAACGTCCTGACTTTC.

This sequence joins TRBV4-2 and TRBJ2-3, with 12 bases identical to TRBD2. V lost 6 bases to trimming and J lost 2 bases; unmatched junction nucleotides: 3. The germline CDR1 and CDR2 sequences are LGHNA and YNFKEQ. The CDR3 sequence is 15 residues long. The CDR3 loop reads CASRGLAGSTDTQYF. CDR3 DNA: TGTGCCAGCAGAGGACTAGCGGGGTCCACAGATACGCAGTATTTT.

This chain joins TRBV7-9 and TRBJ2-1; 7 bases fit TRBD2. This CDR3 comprises 17 residues. Germline V gene lookup returns CDR1 SEHNR and CDR2 FQNEAQ (reference sequence). The J segment lost 3 bases and the V segment lost 5 bases, leaving 13 bases of the junction unmatched. The CDR3 nucleotides are TGTGCCAGCAGCGGGGAAACGAGCGGGATTTACTACAATGAGCAGTTCTTC. Translation gives CASSGETSGIYYNEQFF.